This T cell receptor beta chain was identified during a study of OX40 agonist ivuxolimab in advanced cancers. Study findings and constraints: Normalized expansion of T-cell clones was also low for some nonresponders.

Some clones are missing from TCRdb's copy, which holds only in-frame ones; the method was immunoSEQ multiplex PCR. The sample consists of about 120,000 clones, around 89% of them appearing once. Samples of blood were obtained at baseline, on cycle 4 day 1, and on cycle 7 day 1. Worth noting for this clone: Its cognate antigen is unknown.

Germline V gives CDR1 SGHRS, CDR2 YFSETQ. The V segment lost 5 bases and the J segment 5 bases; nucleotides outside the gene matches: 7. This CDR3 region has 15 residues. The rearrangement uses TRBV5-1 and TRBJ2-2; 9 nucleotides align to TRBD1. The sequencing here drew on CD4+ or CD8+ T cells sorted from blood, taken in a trial of the OX40 agonist ivuxolimab. The TCR comes from an adult with an advanced solid tumor such as melanoma, head and neck, liver or kidney cancer. In DNA, the CDR3 is TGCGCCAGCAGGTCTGGGACAGGGATAACCGGGGAGCTGTTTTTT. It specifies CASRSGTGITGELFF. Full variable domain (remainder filled in from reference TRBV5-1 and TRBJ2-2): KAGVTQTPRYLIKTRGQQVTLSCSPISGHRSVSWYQQTPGQGLQFLFEYFSETQRNKGNFPGRFSGRQFSNSRSEMNVSTLELGDSALYLCASRSGTGITGELFFGEGSRLTVL.